Below, 24 T cell receptor beta chains from the same sample are listed, as sequenced in a study of blood T cell repertoires in COVID-19. Profiled with immunoSEQ multiplex PCR; TCRdb holds only in-frame clones, not every one. The repertoire includes about 210,000 clones, approximately 90% of them detected once, and around 23% sits in the top ten. Sequencing used PBMCs or T cells enriched from blood (not recorded which). The source is a woman in her thirties or forties in a cohort exposed to, infected with or recovered from COVID-19 (not recorded which).

Concerning this clone: Other nucleotide sequences in the sample specify the same CDR3. The chain uses TRBV27 and TRBJ1-5; the D gene is possibly TRBD1 (6 bases). The CDR3 runs to 14 residues. Per the germline V gene, CDR1 is MNHEY and CDR2 is SMNVEV (reference sequence). V lost 2 bases and J lost 2, with 7 bases in between. The CDR3 nucleotides are TGTGCCAGCAGTTTAAACAGGGGCAATCAGCCCCAGCATTTT. It specifies CASSLNRGNQPQHF.

The gene calls are TRBV4-2 and TRBJ1-1; D is uncertain. Trimming cost V 0 bases and J 8 bases, with 10 bases left between them. The germline V gene encodes CDR1 LGHNA and CDR2 YNFKEQ. The CDR3 is 13 residues long. CDR3 loop: CASSQDLSVEAFF. In DNA, the CDR3 is TGTGCCAGCAGCCAAGATCTGTCGGTAGAAGCTTTCTTT.

This chain joins TRBV6-1 and TRBJ1-2; D is unclear. Deletions cut 3 bases from V and 0 bases from J, with 8 bases between. In germline, CDR1 is MNHNS, CDR2 SASEGT. The CDR3 has 14 residues. CDR3 DNA sequence: TGTGCCAGCAGTGAGGGCAGTACTAACTATGGCTACACCTTC. It yields the protein CASSEGSTNYGYTF.

The chain recombines TRBV5-4 with TRBJ1-2, with D perhaps matching TRBD1 (6 bases). The CDR3 is 14 residues long. Germline V gene lookup returns CDR1 SGHNT and CDR2 YYREEE (reference sequence). Trimming pared 0 bases from V and 4 bases from J, leaving 10 bases between. Written as DNA, the CDR3 is TGTGCCAGCAGCTTGGATGGGGGGGCCTATGGCTACACCTTC. It yields the protein CASSLDGGAYGYTF.

The CDR3 DNA reads as TGTGCCAGCAGCTTGGTGACTAGCGGGCCCAGGGATACGCAGTATTTT. Translation: CASSLVTSGPRDTQYF. The gene calls are TRBV5-4 and TRBJ2-3; 10 bases are shared with TRBD2. In germline, CDR1 is SGHNT, CDR2 YYREEE (reference sequence). The V and J ends lost 0 bases and 6 bases, in that order; junction bases with no gene match: 7. CDR3 length: 16 residues.

J is TRBJ1-2 and V is TRBV7-2; weak D call: TRBD1 (5 bases). V was pared by 5 bases and J by 2 bases, with 15 bases between. Germline-derived CDR1 and CDR2 are SGHTA and FQGNSA. There are 15 residues in the CDR3. In DNA form, the CDR3 reads TGTGCCAGCAGCGCCCGGGACTCTACCAACTATGGCTACACCTTC. Translation gives CASSARDSTNYGYTF. Supplemented by reference TRBV7-2 and TRBJ1-2, the full variable domain reads GAGVSQSPSNKVTEKGKDVELRCDPISGHTALYWYRQSLGQGLEFLIYFQGNSAPDKSGLPSDRFSAERTGGSVSTLTIQRTQQEDSAVYLCASSARDSTNYGYTFGSGTRLTVV.

The chain recombines TRBV4-1 with TRBJ1-2, with D possibly matching TRBD1 (5 bases). V lost 2 bases to trimming and J lost 0 bases, with 10 bases between them. The CDR3 covers 15 residues. The germline CDR1 and CDR2 sequences are MGHRA and YSYEKL. The DNA of the CDR3 is TGCGCCAGCAGCCAACAGCCGACAGCTAACTATGGCTACACCTTC. Its translation is CASSQQPTANYGYTF.

This chain joins TRBV15 and TRBJ2-1; D may be TRBD2 (5 bases). CDR3 size: 16 residues. V was clipped by 1 base and J by 9 bases, with 19 bases between them. Germline CDR1 is LNHNV and CDR2 is YYDKDF (reference sequence). The CDR3 region has the DNA TGTGCCACCAGCAGAGGTGTCGCGGCGGGTGGAAGTGAGCAGTTCTTC. Amino acid sequence: CATSRGVAAGGSEQFF.

This clone turned up a few times. This chain connects TRBV6-5 to TRBJ2-3; 9 bases align to TRBD2. The CDR3 is 15 residues long. Germline V gives CDR1 MNHEY, CDR2 SVGAGI. V was pared by 2 bases and J by 10 bases, with 10 bases of the junction left unmatched. For the CDR3, the DNA is TGTGCCAGCAGTTACGCGGGGGGGCCTCTGTCCTCGCAGTATTTT. Protein sequence: CASSYAGGPLSSQYF.

Many counts were recorded for this clone. The chain joins TRBV9 to TRBJ2-1; 11 nucleotides match TRBD2. The CDR3 extends over 17 amino acids. Germline CDR1 SGDLS, CDR2 YYNGEE. V gave up 3 bases and J gave up 7 bases; unmatched junction bases: 12. This CDR3 is CASSARYSSGGRNEQFF. DNA of the CDR3: TGTGCCAGCAGCGCCCGCTACTCTAGCGGGGGGCGGAATGAGCAGTTCTTC.

V is TRBV5-8 and J is TRBJ2-1, with TRBD2 identical over 7 bases. V was clipped by 5 bases and J by 6 bases; unmatched bases: 8. Germline loops: CDR1 SGHTS, CDR2 YDEGEE. This CDR3 spans 14 amino acids. The chain's CDR3 is CASSPGGFGNEQFF. CDR3 nucleotide sequence: TGTGCCAGCAGTCCGGGGGGTTTCGGCAATGAGCAGTTCTTC.

The V call is TRBV19, the J call TRBJ1-3; D call uncertain. Germline V lookup: CDR1 LNHDA, CDR2 SQIVND (reference sequence). The CDR3 consists of 12 residues. V was cut by 6 bases and J by 7 bases, with 10 bases left in between. CDR3 loop: CASSPPSNTIYF. In DNA, the CDR3 is TGTGCCAGTAGCCCTCCGTCGAACACCATATATTTT.

The rearrangement links TRBV27 to TRBJ1-1; 8 bases are shared with TRBD1. J was trimmed by 5 bases and V by 5 bases; bases with no gene match: 7. Germline CDR1 MNHEY, CDR2 SMNVEV (reference sequence). This CDR3 spans 14 amino acids. CDR3 amino acids: CASSLGQGGTEAFF. The CDR3 DNA follows: TGTGCCAGCAGTCTTGGACAGGGAGGTACTGAAGCTTTCTTT.

This chain uses TRBV12-5 with TRBJ2-1, with 9 bases that match TRBD1. The CDR3 covers 14 residues. The V gene's germline CDR1 is LGHNT and CDR2 FRNRAP. Trimming cost V 5 bases and J 8 bases; bases outside gene matches: 7. This CDR3 is CASGPGQGSYEQFF. In DNA form, the CDR3 reads TGTGCTAGTGGTCCTGGACAGGGGTCATATGAGCAGTTCTTC.

V gene TRBV9 combines with J gene TRBJ1-2; a possible D gene is TRBD1 (5 bases). The V gene's germline CDR1 is SGDLS and CDR2 YYNGEE. CDR3 length equals 14 residues. Trimming removed 0 bases from V and 4 bases from J, with 10 bases in between. The CDR3 bases are TGTGCCAGCAGCGTAGGGGAGGGGCCCTATGGCTACACCTTC. Translating it yields CASSVGEGPYGYTF.

The chain recombines TRBV6-2 or TRBV6-3 with TRBJ2-3, with D possibly TRBD2 on 5 matching bases. This CDR3 region has 12 residues. The ends were cut back, 4 bases at V and 6 bases at J, with 8 bases in the middle. Germline CDR1 reads MNHEY; CDR2 reads SVGEGT. The CDR3 region is CASSWTSDTQYF. In DNA form, the CDR3 reads TGTGCCAGCAGTTGGACTTCTGATACGCAGTATTTT.

The chain combines TRBV2 with TRBJ2-1; 8 bases line up with TRBD1. This CDR3 has 15 amino acids. Germline trimming cut 6 bases from V and 8 bases from J; bases unmatched to any gene: 12. Germline CDR1 SNHLY, CDR2 FYNNEI. The DNA of the CDR3 is TGTGCCAGCAGGCTTTGGGGGACAGGCGGCCATGAGCAGTTCTTC. This translates into CASRLWGTGGHEQFF.

This sequence joins TRBV9 and TRBJ1-2, with D unresolved. CDR3 length equals 14 residues. The germline V gene has CDR1 SGDLS and CDR2 YYNGEE. Trimming took off 0 bases at V and 2 bases at J, with 8 bases between the two ends. The CDR3 loop is CASSVADTNYGYTF. The CDR3 DNA reads as TGTGCCAGCAGCGTAGCTGACACGAACTATGGCTACACCTTC.

The chain carries TRBV27 and TRBJ1-1; 8 bases align to TRBD1. Germline loops: CDR1 MNHEY, CDR2 SMNVEV (reference sequence). J was trimmed by 1 base and V by 6 bases; bases with no gene match: 4. The CDR3 runs 14 residues. CDR3 protein: CASRWTGTNTEAFF. CDR3 nucleotides: TGTGCCAGCAGATGGACAGGGACGAACACTGAAGCTTTCTTT.

The DNA of the CDR3 is TGTGCCAGCAGTTTATGGGGGGCGGCCAAAAACATTCAGTACTTC. This gives the protein CASSLWGAAKNIQYF. This rearrangement joins TRBV28 to TRBJ2-4; a possible D gene is TRBD1 (6 bases). V shed 0 bases and J shed 1 base, with 7 bases lying between them. The CDR3 is 15 amino acids. Germline V CDR1 and CDR2: MDHEN, SYDVKM.

The rearrangement uses TRBV5-6 and TRBJ1-1; D is undetermined. Trimming took off 4 bases at V and 2 bases at J, with 9 bases between the two ends. The CDR3 loop spans 13 amino acids. Germline loops: CDR1 SGHDT, CDR2 YYEEEE. The CDR3 bases are TGTGCCAGCAGCCCCGACAAAAACACTGAAGCTTTCTTT. Amino acid sequence: CASSPDKNTEAFF.

This clone appeared a single time. The V call is TRBV28, the J call TRBJ2-7; 7 positions agree with TRBD1. CDR1 and CDR2 (germline): MDHEN, SYDVKM. After removal of 5 bases from V and 5 bases from J, the junction contained 3 bases not matched to a gene. The CDR3 is made up of 12 amino acids. For the CDR3, the DNA is TGTGCCAGCAGTAGGGGGCGAGACGAGCAGTACTTC. Amino acid sequence: CASSRGRDEQYF.

V usage is TRBV7-2 and J usage is TRBJ2-2; 10 bases map to TRBD1. Germline lookup yields CDR1 SGHTA and CDR2 FQGNSA. The CDR3 sequence is 15 residues long. Trimming took 2 bases from V and 4 from J; bases not matched to a gene: 1. The CDR3 spells CASSLRTGGTGELFF. The CDR3 region has the DNA TGTGCCAGCAGCTTACGGACAGGGGGCACCGGGGAGCTGTTTTTT.

The rearrangement joins TRBV11-2 to TRBJ2-1, with TRBD2 matching 10 bases. The CDR3 sequence is 15 residues long. V trimming: 2 bases; J trimming: 9 bases; junction bases outside the gene matches: 7. CDR1 is SGHAT and CDR2 is FQNNGV in the germline V gene. CDR3 loop: CASSLNIERGGEQFF. For the CDR3, the DNA is TGTGCCAGCAGCTTAAATATTGAGCGGGGGGGTGAGCAGTTCTTC.